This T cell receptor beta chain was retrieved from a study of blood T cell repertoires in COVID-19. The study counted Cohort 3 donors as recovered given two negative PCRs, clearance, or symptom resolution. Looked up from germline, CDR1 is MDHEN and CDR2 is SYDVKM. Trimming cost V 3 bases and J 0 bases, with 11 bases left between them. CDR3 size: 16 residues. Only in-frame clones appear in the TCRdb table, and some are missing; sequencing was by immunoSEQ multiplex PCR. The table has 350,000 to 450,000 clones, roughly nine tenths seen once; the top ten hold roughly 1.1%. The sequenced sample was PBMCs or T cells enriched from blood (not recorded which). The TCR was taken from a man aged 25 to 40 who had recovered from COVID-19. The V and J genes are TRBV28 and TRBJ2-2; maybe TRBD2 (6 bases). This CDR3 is CASSFGSPTNTGELFF. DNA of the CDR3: TGTGCCAGCAGTTTCGGGAGTCCCACGAACACCGGGGAGCTGTTTTTT.